Presented here are 8 T cell receptor beta chains from one specimen sequenced in a study of a mutant IDH1 vaccine in newly diagnosed glioma. This table comes from immunoSEQ multiplex PCR, and its TCRdb copy is limited to in-frame clones, with some not included. The sample includes about 27,000 clones, roughly 93% seen only once; the top ten take approximately 1.3%. Time point here: baseline, week 1 (first vaccination visit). This sample's treatment: pre-vaccination baseline after standard-of-care therapy. The input for sequencing was PBMCs, taken from a glioma patient treated with radiotherapy, temozolomide or both. Receptor source: a man aged 40-55 years with glioma.

This clone has a single count. The CDR3 here is CAIRTTEVNTEAFF. The CDR3 DNA reads TGTGCCATCAGAACGACGGAGGTTAACACTGAAGCTTTCTTT. The chain joins TRBV10-3 to TRBJ1-1, with D unclear. Trimming removed 6 bases from V and 2 bases from J, with 13 bases in between. The CDR3 runs to 14 residues. The germline V gene has CDR1 ENHRY and CDR2 SYGVKD.

V gene TRBV29-1 combines with J gene TRBJ2-5; D is ambiguous. Between the trimmed V and J ends, which lost 7 bases and 0 bases, there was a span of 15 bases. The CDR3 extends over 14 amino acids. Germline lookup yields CDR1 SQVTM and CDR2 ANQGSEA. The CDR3 reads CSAIARAYQETQYF. CDR3 DNA sequence: TGCAGCGCCATCGCTAGGGCATACCAAGAGACCCAGTACTTC. Based on the CDR3 plus reference TRBV29-1 and TRBJ2-5, the full variable domain is SAVISQKPSRDICQRGTSLTIQCQVDSQVTMMFWYRQQPGQSLTLIATANQGSEATYESGFVIDKFPISRPNLTFSTLTVSNMSPEDSSIYLCSAIARAYQETQYFGPGTRLLVL.

V gene TRBV4-3 combines with J gene TRBJ2-1, with 7 nucleotides matching TRBD2. The germline V gene encodes CDR1 LGHNA and CDR2 YSLEER. Losses at the gene ends were 0 bases for V and 9 bases for J; bases not matched to a gene: 11. This CDR3 is 16 amino acids long. Here the CDR3 reads CASSQDLMSGEIEQFF. Here the CDR3 DNA reads TGCGCCAGCAGCCAAGATTTGATGAGCGGGGAGATTGAGCAGTTCTTC.

V usage is TRBV30 and J usage is TRBJ1-2; tentatively, D is TRBD1 (5 bases). This CDR3 is 13 amino acids long. Per germline, CDR1 GTSNPN and CDR2 SVGIG (reference sequence). The V and J ends lost 5 bases and 2 bases respectively, with 12 bases between them. For the CDR3, the DNA is TGTGCCTGGCGACGGACAACCAACTATGGCTACACCTTC. It is translated as CAWRRTTNYGYTF.

The chain carries TRBV13 and TRBJ1-1; D is undetermined. V was shortened by 2 bases and J by 0 bases, with 10 bases between the two germline ends. This CDR3 spans 15 amino acids. Germline-derived CDR1 and CDR2 are PRHDT and FYEKMQ (reference sequence). This CDR3 is CASSLLEMVNTEAFF. CDR3 in DNA: TGTGCCAGCAGCTTATTGGAGATGGTGAACACTGAAGCTTTCTTT.

The chain carries TRBV6-5 and TRBJ2-5; TRBD2 aligns across 7 bases. This CDR3 has 14 amino acids. From germline, CDR1 is MNHEY and CDR2 SVGAGI. V shed 2 bases and J 5 bases; nucleotides not matched to a gene: 5. The CDR3 sequence is CASSYVGGGETQYF. For the CDR3, the DNA is TGTGCCAGCAGTTACGTGGGGGGAGGGGAGACCCAGTACTTC.

This clone was recorded only once. The chain combines TRBV7-9 with TRBJ2-1; 10 nucleotides match TRBD2. The CDR3 runs 15 residues. Germline V lookup: CDR1 SEHNR, CDR2 FQNEAQ (reference sequence). V shed 4 bases and J 8 bases; nucleotides not matched to a gene: 8. The CDR3 DNA follows: TGTGCCAGCAGCTCGTCTAGCGGGAGAGGGGATGAGCAGTTCTTC. Protein product: CASSSSSGRGDEQFF. Filled out from reference TRBV7-9 and TRBJ2-1, the complete variable domain reads DTGVSQNPRHKITKRGQNVTFRCDPISEHNRLYWYRQTLGQGPEFLTYFQNEAQLEKSRLLSDRFSAERPKGSFSTLEIQRTEQGDSAMYLCASSSSSGRGDEQFFGPGTRLTVL.

This clone was counted once. The chain employs TRBV7-8 and TRBJ2-7, with 10 nucleotides matching TRBD1. V dropped 5 bases and J dropped 0; count of bases not matched to a gene: 19. The CDR3 totals 20 residues. The V gene's germline CDR1 is SGHVS and CDR2 FQNEAQ. The CDR3 reads CASSLRPKQSGTGVSYEQYF. As DNA, the CDR3 is TGTGCCAGCAGCCTCCGCCCCAAACAATCGGGGACAGGGGTCTCCTACGAGCAGTACTTC.